This T cell receptor (beta chain) was found in a study of blood T cell repertoires in COVID-19. V trimming: 5 bases; J trimming: 7 bases; junction bases outside the gene matches: 9. The germline CDR1 and CDR2 sequences are SEHNR and FQNEAQ (reference sequence). The CDR3 covers 15 residues. Clones were sequenced by immunoSEQ multiplex PCR, and TCRdb holds only the in-frame ones, with some missing. The table has a few hundred thousand clones, 75% to 90% seen once. The source material was peripheral blood. This sequence was found in a man aged 25-45 years with acute or convalescent COVID-19. V and J are TRBV7-9 and TRBJ1-4, with 8 bases matching TRBD1. CDR3 sequence (DNA): TGTGCCAGCAGCGTAGGACAGGGAGAGGGTGAAAAACTGTTTTTT. Residues: CASSVGQGEGEKLFF.